The entry below describes one TCR beta chain. This sample is part of a study of shared T cell receptors in the human thymus. The protocol was immunoSEQ multiplex PCR, while the TCRdb copy is restricted to in-frame clones and leaves out a portion. The sample consists of some 640,000 clones, about 89% of them appearing once. The CDR3 has 14 amino acids. Germline assignment: CDR1 MDHEN and CDR2 SYDVKM. Trimming stripped 3 bases from V and 0 bases from J, with 6 bases between. These data were likewise used in another study, on human thymus T cells. That publication notes: Congenital heart defects were the reason for the corrective surgery that the donors, healthy Finnish infants, were having. In corrective heart surgery, resections were taken, and these provided the thymus tissue. Among thymic and blood repertoires, usage of V and J genes appeared biased. What related research reported was that thymic repertoires overlapped highly among unrelated individuals.

V and J are TRBV28 and TRBJ1-5; D uncertain. Source material: thymocytes. The TCR comes from a boy under two years old with a congenital heart defect. The CDR3 loop is CASSFLYSNQPQHF. CDR3 in DNA: TGTGCCAGCAGTTTCCTTTATAGCAATCAGCCCCAGCATTTT.